Here is one T cell receptor beta chain with its context. No antigen is known for it. This record belongs to a study of T cell responses to AZD1222 COVID-19 vaccine. Some clones are missing from TCRdb's copy, which holds only in-frame ones; the method was immunoSEQ multiplex PCR. The data contain some 100,000 clones, approximately 92% of them singletons. Study-level points and caveats: Sampling captured repertoires only after the peak T cell response. Nearly half of the spike-specific TCRs reportedly recognize variant regions that carry no mutations.

Per the germline V gene, CDR1 is SGHAT and CDR2 is FQDESV (reference sequence). J lost 5 bases, V lost 3 bases, and 9 bases had no gene match. This CDR3 region has 15 residues. Sequencing was performed on peripheral blood, taken 28 days after the second AZD1222 dose. The sequence was obtained from an adult who received the AZD1222 COVID-19 vaccine. This sequence joins TRBV11-1 and TRBJ2-5, with 7 bases matching TRBD2. CDR3 in amino acids: CASSLGGTWQETQYF. The CDR3 bases are TGTGCCAGCAGCTTGGGAGGGACTTGGCAGGAGACCCAGTACTTC.